Listed here are 15 T cell receptor beta chains from one sample, sequenced in a study of human T cells and chemical hapten exposure. Described time point: patch test 1, 2 weeks after DPC sensitization. Treatment in this sample: therapeutic diphenylcyclopropenone sensitization with weekly scalp DPC. Via MiXCR, TCRdb re-called the RACE reads, giving one row per CDR3 protein. There are fewer than 400,000 distinct CDR3 sequences in the sample; about 7% occur only once, and 7% to 10% lies in the top ten. The sample here was whole blood, taken in connection with sensitization to the hapten diphenylcyclopropenone (DPC). These receptors were taken from a woman under 30 with alopecia areata. Some clones in this sample may be carry-over from other donors' samples.

This clonotype has more than one count but fewer than ten. This chain connects TRBV9 to TRBJ2-7; the match to TRBD1 covers 10 bases. Germline trimming cut 1 base from V and 5 bases from J; bases unmatched to any gene: 6. The CDR3 length is 15 residues. Germline lookup yields CDR1 SGDLS and CDR2 YYNGEE. CDR3 DNA: TGTGCCAGCAGCGTAATGGGACAGGGGTCAGACGAGCAGTACTTC. This codes for CASSVMGQGSDEQYF.

This clonotype was counted many times. The CDR3: CASRGITPLETQYF. CDR3 in DNA: TGTGCCAGCAGGGGTATCACCCCTTTGGAGACCCAGTACTTC. J is TRBJ2-5 and V is TRBV3-1; unclear D gene. Trimming shortened V by 6 bases and J by 5 bases, and 16 bases separated the two germline ends. Germline V gene lookup returns CDR1 LGHDT and CDR2 YNNKEL (reference sequence). The CDR3 spans 14 residues.

The chain joins TRBV4-3 to TRBJ2-3; 8 bases align to TRBD2. The CDR3 runs 17 residues. The V gene end was trimmed by 1 base and the J gene end by 4 bases; junction bases not matched to a gene: 10. Germline CDR1 is LGHNA and CDR2 is YSLEER. CDR3 DNA: TGCGCCAGCAGCCAAGTCCTACCGGCGGGGGGTCCAGATACGCAGTATTTT. This codes for CASSQVLPAGGPDTQYF.

V is TRBV6-6 and J is TRBJ1-5, with D perhaps matching TRBD1 (6 bases). Per germline, CDR1 MNHNY and CDR2 SVGAGI (reference sequence). This CDR3 spans 16 amino acids. The ends were cut back, 7 bases at V and 4 bases at J, with 20 bases in the middle. CDR3 region: CASIPQPGQTNQPQHF. The CDR3 region has the DNA TGTGCCAGCATCCCCCAACCGGGACAAACTAATCAGCCCCAGCATTTT.

This clonotype was recorded a few times. The chain carries TRBV5-1 and TRBJ1-1; D unclear. V was pared by 6 bases and J by 1 base, with 4 bases between. This CDR3 is built from 11 residues. Germline V gives CDR1 SGHRS, CDR2 YFSETQ. CDR3 residues: CASMGNTEAFF. For the CDR3, the DNA is TGCGCCAGCATGGGGAACACTGAAGCTTTCTTT.

This sequence joins TRBV29-1 and TRBJ1-2; D is perhaps TRBD1 (5 bases). This CDR3 comprises 16 residues. The germline CDR1 and CDR2 sequences are SQVTM and ANQGSEA. Trimming left V 7 bases short and J 0 bases short, with 21 bases between. CDR3 sequence reads: CSALPSKQATNYGYTF. CDR3 in DNA: TGCAGCGCTCTCCCCTCTAAACAGGCCACTAACTATGGCTACACCTTC.

This clonotype was found a few times. The chain links TRBV4-3 to TRBJ2-1; 8 nucleotides match TRBD2. Germline lookup yields CDR1 LGHNA and CDR2 YSLEER. The CDR3 extends over 16 amino acids. With V trimmed by 1 base and J by 7 bases, 9 bases remained unmatched. CDR3 protein: CASSQGAAGVRNEQFF. The CDR3 coding sequence is TGCGCCAGCAGCCAAGGTGCAGCGGGGGTAAGGAATGAGCAGTTCTTC.

The genes are TRBV7-8 and TRBJ1-4, with D perhaps matching TRBD1 (5 bases). This CDR3 spans 16 amino acids. In germline, CDR1 is SGHVS, CDR2 FQNEAQ. V was cut by 5 bases and J by 0 bases, with 13 bases left in between. The CDR3 region is CASSPGVGATNEKLFF. CDR3 bases: TGTGCCAGCAGCCCGGGGGTCGGGGCAACTAATGAAAAACTGTTTTTT.

This clonotype was seen a few times. The chain recombines TRBV27 with TRBJ2-1; no clear D gene. This CDR3 contains 13 residues. CDR1 and CDR2 from the germline V gene are MNHEY and SMNVEV (reference sequence). V was cut by 2 bases and J by 12 bases, with 14 bases left in between. The CDR3 sequence is CASSLDGYHGQFF. The CDR3 coding sequence is TGTGCCAGCAGTTTAGATGGATACCACGGGCAGTTCTTC.

This clonotype was recorded a few times. This rearrangement joins TRBV2 to TRBJ1-6; D call uncertain. CDR3 size: 15 residues. V lost 8 bases and J 0 bases, leaving 11 bases between the germline ends. The germline V gene has CDR1 SNHLY and CDR2 FYNNEI. The CDR3 protein is CASAQAGSYNSPLHF. In nucleotides, the CDR3 is TGTGCCAGCGCGCAGGCCGGCTCCTATAATTCACCCCTCCACTTT.

V and J are TRBV5-5 and TRBJ1-1; D not resolved. This CDR3 contains 13 residues. Trimming stripped 2 bases from V and 3 bases from J, with 8 bases between. Germline V lookup: CDR1 SGHKS, CDR2 YYEKEE (reference sequence). In DNA, the CDR3 is TGTGCCAGCAGCTTTTCACAATACACTGAAGCTTTCTTT. It is translated as CASSFSQYTEAFF.

This clonotype was seen a handful of times. V usage is TRBV20-1 and J usage is TRBJ1-3; TRBD1 aligns across 7 bases. The CDR3 is 13 residues long. The V gene end was trimmed by 5 bases and the J gene end by 1 base; junction bases not matched to a gene: 2. Germline V gives CDR1 DFQATT, CDR2 SNEGSKA (reference sequence). The CDR3 DNA reads as TGCAGTGCTTTACAGGGGTCTGGAAACACCATATATTTT. Amino acid sequence: CSALQGSGNTIYF.

The chain joins TRBV27 to TRBJ2-5; either TRBD1 or TRBD2 may supply D (6 bases each). The CDR3 totals 14 residues. V lost 4 bases, J lost 7 bases, and 16 bases lay in between. The germline V gene encodes CDR1 MNHEY and CDR2 SMNVEV (reference sequence). CDR3 bases: TGTGCCAGCAGTTCCTTACAGAGGGGGGTGACCCAGTACTTC. It encodes CASSSLQRGVTQYF.

J is TRBJ1-5 and V is TRBV28; possible D gene TRBD1, 6 bases. V lost 7 bases to trimming and J lost 4 bases, with 17 bases between them. The CDR3 loop spans 15 amino acids. Germline V CDR1 and CDR2: MDHEN, SYDVKM. CDR3 DNA: TGTGCCAGCACCTCAGGGGCAGCTGAGAATCAGCCCCAGCATTTT. Translating gives CASTSGAAENQPQHF. Full variable domain (rest looked up from reference TRBV28 and TRBJ1-5): DVKVTQSSRYLVKRTGEKVFLECVQDMDHENMFWYRQDPGLGLRLIYFSYDVKMKEKGDIPEGYSVSREKKERFSLILESASTNQTSMYLCASTSGAAENQPQHFGDGTRLSIL.

This clonotype was seen only a few times. The chain has TRBV6-2 or TRBV6-3 and TRBJ1-1; no clear D gene. V lost 6 bases to trimming and J lost 8 bases, with 16 bases between them. The CDR3 runs to 13 residues. The germline V gene has CDR1 MNHEY and CDR2 SVGEGT. The chain's CDR3 is CASRKQPTGEAFF. CDR3 coding DNA: TGTGCCAGCAGGAAGCAACCCACCGGGGAAGCTTTCTTT.